This T cell receptor (beta chain) was profiled in a study of human T cells and chemical hapten exposure. Findings and caveats of the study: There were significantly more large CDR3 similarity clusters among expanded TCRs than among controls.

On this clonotype itself: Its antigen is not known.

TCRdb re-derived calls from the RACE reads in MiXCR, one entry per CDR3 protein. This table has about 380,000 distinct CDR3 sequences, about 6% appearing once. Documented time point: patch test 2, 6 weeks after DPC sensitization. As for treatment: therapeutic diphenylcyclopropenone sensitization with weekly scalp DPC. Trimming stripped 5 bases from V and 2 bases from J, with 14 bases between. Germline values: CDR1 SGHRS, CDR2 YFSETQ. The CDR3 covers 15 residues. The J gene is TRBJ1-5, the V gene TRBV5-1; D uncertain. The receptor comes from a woman aged 18-30 years with alopecia areata. Some clones in this sample may be carry-over from other donors' samples. The material sequenced was whole blood, taken in connection with sensitization to the hapten diphenylcyclopropenone (DPC). The CDR3 region is CASSPDGVGNQPQHF. The CDR3 DNA follows: TGCGCCAGCAGTCCCGACGGGGTGGGCAATCAGCCCCAGCATTTT.